This TCR beta chain stems from a study of blood T cell repertoires in COVID-19. The overall study: Collection of acute and convalescent COVID-19 samples took place in the United States, Italy and Spain. T cells, B-cell-depleted T cells, or PBMCs supplied cDNA or gDNA.

In the authors' workflow: From reference gene primer amplification, estimates of nucleated cell counts were derived. Sequenced by immunoSEQ multiplex PCR; TCRdb stores in-frame clones only, minus some. The V and J calls and clone size come from that table; D and trimming were worked out from the DNA. The sample lists approximately 190,000 clones, 88% seen once, with roughly 5.5% in the top ten. Germline V gene sequence: CDR1 SGHVS, CDR2 FNYEAQ. Trimming at V came to 7 bases and at J to 0 bases, leaving 12 bases not matched to a gene. The CDR3 extends over 17 amino acids. The receptor was derived from a man aged 40-50 years with active or convalescent COVID-19. The sample was peripheral blood. The V and J genes are TRBV7-6 and TRBJ1-1; 9 nucleotides line up with TRBD1. The CDR3 loop reads CASTLSGGTGLNTEAFF. The CDR3 DNA reads as TGTGCCAGCACCCTATCTGGAGGGACAGGGTTGAACACTGAAGCTTTCTTT.